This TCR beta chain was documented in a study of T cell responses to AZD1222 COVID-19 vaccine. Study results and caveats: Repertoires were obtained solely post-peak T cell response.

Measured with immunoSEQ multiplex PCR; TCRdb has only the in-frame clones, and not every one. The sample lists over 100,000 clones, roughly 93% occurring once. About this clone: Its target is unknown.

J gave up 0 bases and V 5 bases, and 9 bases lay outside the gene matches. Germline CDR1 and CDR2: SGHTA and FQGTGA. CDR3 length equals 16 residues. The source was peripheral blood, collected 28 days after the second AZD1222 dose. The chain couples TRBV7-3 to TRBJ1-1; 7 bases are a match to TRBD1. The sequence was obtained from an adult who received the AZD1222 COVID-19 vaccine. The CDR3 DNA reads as TGTGCCAGCAGCCCGCCGGGACAGATCATGAACACTGAAGCTTTCTTT. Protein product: CASSPPGQIMNTEAFF.